The next 17 T cell receptor beta chains were all read from a single sample in a study of blood T cell repertoires in COVID-19. Libraries were prepared by immunoSEQ multiplex PCR; TCRdb keeps only in-frame clonotypes and omits some of them. In the table there are around 300,000 clones, over 75% of which are singletons. The sample was PBMCs or T cells enriched from blood (not recorded which). The origin of the receptors is a woman aged 18-35 years who had recovered from COVID-19.

This rearrangement joins TRBV12-3 or TRBV12-4 to TRBJ2-1; weak D call: TRBD1 (6 bases). The V and J ends lost 3 bases and 9 bases respectively, with 12 bases between them. The CDR3 loop spans 13 amino acids. DNA for the CDR3: TGTGCCAGCAGTTTTACAGGGCAGGCTGAGCAGTTCTTC. Protein product: CASSFTGQAEQFF.

The chain employs TRBV10-1 and TRBJ2-3, with D maybe TRBD2 (5 bases). V was trimmed by 4 bases and J by 0 bases, leaving 8 bases between them. This CDR3 has 14 amino acids. Per the germline V gene, CDR1 is WNHNN and CDR2 is SYGVQD (reference sequence). This CDR3 is CASSVDYSTDTQYF. The CDR3 DNA reads as TGCGCCAGCAGTGTAGACTACAGCACAGATACGCAGTATTTT.

This sequence joins TRBV6-5 and TRBJ2-7; TRBD2 matches at 11 bases. CDR1 and CDR2 from the germline V gene are MNHEY and SVGAGI. The CDR3 is 14 residues long. V shed 8 bases and J 4 bases; nucleotides not matched to a gene: 7. The CDR3 DNA sequence: TGTGCCAGCGGGCCTCTAGCGGGGGGATACGAGCAGTACTTC. The encoded protein is CASGPLAGGYEQYF.

In regard to this clone: Other DNA sequences from this sample encode an identical CDR3 as well. This rearrangement joins TRBV5-1 to TRBJ2-5, with 9 bases fitting TRBD1. The CDR3 is 14 residues long. Per germline, CDR1 SGHRS and CDR2 YFSETQ. After removal of 5 bases from V and 5 bases from J, the junction contained 7 bases not matched to a gene. The CDR3 is CASSSGQGLETQYF. DNA of the CDR3: TGCGCCAGCAGTTCGGGACAGGGTTTGGAGACCCAGTACTTC.

This chain uses TRBV5-1 with TRBJ2-3; 12 nucleotides align to TRBD2. V shed 3 bases and J 2 bases; nucleotides not matched to a gene: 4. The CDR3 contains 16 residues. Per the germline V gene, CDR1 is SGHRS and CDR2 is YFSETQ. The DNA of the CDR3 is TGCGCCAGCAGCTCCGGACTAGCGGGGTTCACAGATACGCAGTATTTT. Translation gives CASSSGLAGFTDTQYF. Drawing the rest from reference TRBV5-1 and TRBJ2-3, the complete variable domain is KAGVTQTPRYLIKTRGQQVTLSCSPISGHRSVSWYQQTPGQGLQFLFEYFSETQRNKGNFPGRFSGRQFSNSRSEMNVSTLELGDSALYLCASSSGLAGFTDTQYFGPGTRLTVL.

The chain recombines TRBV19 with TRBJ2-2; maybe TRBD1 (5 bases). Germline values: CDR1 LNHDA, CDR2 SQIVND (reference sequence). V gave up 4 bases and J gave up 3 bases, with 6 bases separating them. The CDR3 covers 13 residues. For the CDR3, the DNA is TGTGCCAGTAGTAAAGGGGACACCGGGGAGCTGTTTTTT. Its protein product is CASSKGDTGELFF.

The CDR3 loop reads CASRNPGTGLEKLFF. CDR3 bases: TGCGCCAGCAGGAACCCCGGGACAGGACTTGAAAAACTGTTTTTT. The chain couples TRBV4-1 to TRBJ1-4; 8 bases are shared with TRBD1. The CDR3 covers 15 residues. Germline values: CDR1 MGHRA, CDR2 YSYEKL. Losses at the gene ends were 6 bases for V and 7 bases for J; bases not matched to a gene: 10.

CDR3 loop: CASKTGVFSPLHF. The CDR3 DNA is TGTGCCAGCAAAACAGGGGTTTTTTCACCCCTCCACTTT. The chain uses TRBV12-3 or TRBV12-4 and TRBJ1-6; 7 bases align to TRBD1. The V gene end was trimmed by 7 bases and the J gene end by 9 bases; junction bases not matched to a gene: 6. The CDR3 sequence is 13 residues long.

The chain uses TRBV7-9 and TRBJ1-2; 7 nucleotides match TRBD1. Trimming removed 4 bases from V and 1 base from J; junction bases left unmatched: 6. The CDR3 runs to 15 residues. Germline V gives CDR1 SEHNR, CDR2 FQNEAQ (reference sequence). Written as DNA, the CDR3 is TGTGCCAGCAGCTCATCAGGGGGAAATAACTATGGCTACACCTTC. It encodes CASSSSGGNNYGYTF. The full variable domain, rest sourced from reference TRBV7-9 and TRBJ1-2, is DTGVSQNPRHKITKRGQNVTFRCDPISEHNRLYWYRQTLGQGPEFLTYFQNEAQLEKSRLLSDRFSAERPKGSFSTLEIQRTEQGDSAMYLCASSSSGGNNYGYTFGSGTRLTVV.

This clone occurred a few times. This chain joins TRBV5-1 and TRBJ2-7, with D maybe TRBD1 (5 bases). Germline loops: CDR1 SGHRS, CDR2 YFSETQ. V lost 6 bases and J lost 1, with 14 bases in between. This CDR3 is 14 amino acids long. The CDR3: CASTSTSGSYEQYF. The DNA of the CDR3 is TGCGCCAGCACCTCAACCTCAGGGTCCTACGAGCAGTACTTC. The whole variable domain, remainder taken from reference TRBV5-1 and TRBJ2-7, is KAGVTQTPRYLIKTRGQQVTLSCSPISGHRSVSWYQQTPGQGLQFLFEYFSETQRNKGNFPGRFSGRQFSNSRSEMNVSTLELGDSALYLCASTSTSGSYEQYFGPGTRLTVT.

The chain joins TRBV11-2 to TRBJ2-7; 8 bases are a match to TRBD2. V shed 3 bases and J 3 bases; nucleotides not matched to a gene: 1. Germline V gene lookup returns CDR1 SGHAT and CDR2 FQNNGV. CDR3 length equals 13 residues. In DNA form, the CDR3 reads TGTGCCAGCAGCTTCGGGGGGGGCTACGAGCAGTACTTC. It yields the protein CASSFGGGYEQYF.

The genes are TRBV18 and TRBJ2-1, with TRBD2 matching 13 bases. The CDR3 consists of 15 residues. In germline, CDR1 is KGHSH, CDR2 LQKENI. Trimming cost V 3 bases and J 5 bases; bases outside gene matches: 1. The chain's CDR3 is CASSPTSGGDNEQFF. DNA for the CDR3: TGTGCCAGCTCACCTACTAGCGGGGGGGACAATGAGCAGTTCTTC.

V usage is TRBV10-3 and J usage is TRBJ2-3; 9 positions agree with TRBD2. The CDR3 is 16 residues long. V gave up 5 bases and J gave up 0 bases; unmatched junction bases: 6. Germline assignment: CDR1 ENHRY and CDR2 SYGVKD. CDR3 residues: CAISLLAGASTDTQYF. As DNA, the CDR3 is TGTGCCATCAGTCTCTTAGCGGGGGCTAGCACAGATACGCAGTATTTT.

The gene calls are TRBV6-5 and TRBJ1-1, with D perhaps matching TRBD1 (5 bases). This CDR3 has 13 amino acids. Germline V gene lookup returns CDR1 MNHEY and CDR2 SVGAGI. Between the trimmed V and J ends, which lost 4 bases and 6 bases, there was a span of 12 bases. CDR3: CASSFRGGAEAFF. The CDR3 bases are TGTGCCAGCAGTTTCCGGGGGGGAGCTGAAGCTTTCTTT.

This clone is a singleton in its sample. The V and J genes are TRBV6-5 and TRBJ1-1; no firm D call. The CDR3 sequence is 14 residues long. Germline CDR1 is MNHEY and CDR2 is SVGAGI. V was trimmed by 6 bases and J by 0 bases, leaving 11 bases between them. The CDR3 region has the DNA TGTGCCAGCAGACCGACTGCCATGAACACTGAAGCTTTCTTT. It yields the protein CASRPTAMNTEAFF.

This chain uses TRBV11-2 with TRBJ1-4; 9 nucleotides line up with TRBD1. The CDR3 runs to 15 residues. The germline V gene encodes CDR1 SGHAT and CDR2 FQNNGV. With 3 bases clipped from V and 5 bases from J, the junction kept 4 bases outside the gene matches. In DNA, the CDR3 is TGTGCCAGCAGCTTGGGGACAGGGAGCAATGAAAAACTGTTTTTT. This encodes CASSLGTGSNEKLFF.

The chain is built from TRBV5-1 and TRBJ2-1, with D possibly TRBD1 on 6 matching bases. Deletions cut 4 bases from V and 8 bases from J, with 13 bases between. Germline V gene sequence: CDR1 SGHRS, CDR2 YFSETQ. The CDR3 loop spans 13 amino acids. The CDR3 nucleotides are TGCGCCAGCAGCGGAACAGGGTTCGATGAGCAGTTCTTC. Amino acids: CASSGTGFDEQFF.